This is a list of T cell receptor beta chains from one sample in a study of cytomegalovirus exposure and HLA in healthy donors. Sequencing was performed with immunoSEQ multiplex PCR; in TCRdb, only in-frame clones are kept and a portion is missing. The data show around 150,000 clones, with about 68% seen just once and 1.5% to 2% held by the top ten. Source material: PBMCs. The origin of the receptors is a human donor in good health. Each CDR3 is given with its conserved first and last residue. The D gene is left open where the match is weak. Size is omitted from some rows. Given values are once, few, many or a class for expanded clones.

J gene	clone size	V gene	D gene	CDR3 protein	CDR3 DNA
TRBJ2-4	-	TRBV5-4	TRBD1	CASSFGTGSAKNIQYF	TGTGCCAGCAGCTTTGGGACAGGATCAGCCAAAAACATTCAGTACTTC
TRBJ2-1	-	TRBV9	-	CASSVANEQFF	TGTGCCAGCAGCGTAGCTAATGAGCAGTTCTTC
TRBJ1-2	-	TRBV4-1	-	CASSQEIAGSVSYGYTF	TGCGCCAGCAGCCAAGAAATCGCGGGGTCCGTTAGCTATGGCTACACCTTC
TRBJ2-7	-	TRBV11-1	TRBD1	CASSLAPTGIYEQYF	TGTGCCAGCAGCTTAGCTCCGACAGGGATCTACGAGCAGTACTTC
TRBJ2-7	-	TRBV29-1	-	CSVEAQDSYEQYF	TGCAGCGTTGAAGCGCAGGACTCCTACGAGCAGTACTTC
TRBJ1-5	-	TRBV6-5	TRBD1	CASDRGLGNQPQHF	TGTGCCTCGGACAGGGGGCTTGGCAATCAGCCCCAGCATTTT
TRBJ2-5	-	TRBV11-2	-	CASSLRGETQYF	TGTGCCAGCAGCTTGAGAGGAGAGACCCAGTACTTC
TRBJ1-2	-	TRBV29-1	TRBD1	CSVFLSARGQGYTF	TGCAGCGTCTTCCTATCAGCCAGGGGGCAAGGCTACACCTTC
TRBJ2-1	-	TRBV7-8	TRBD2	CASSLVRVTSGSDGRNEQFF	TGTGCCAGCAGCTTAGTTAGGGTGACTAGCGGGAGTGACGGTCGGAATGAGCAGTTCTTC
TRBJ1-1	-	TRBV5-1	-	CASSSGTYQNTEAFF	TGCGCCAGCAGCTCCGGGACATACCAGAACACTGAAGCTTTCTTT
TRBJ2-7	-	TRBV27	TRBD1	CASSPPPGQGYEQYF	TGTGCCAGCAGTCCCCCTCCCGGACAGGGCTACGAGCAGTACTTC
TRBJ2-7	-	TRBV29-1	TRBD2	CSAESSGSPYEQYF	TGCAGCGCCGAAAGTAGCGGGAGCCCCTACGAGCAGTACTTC
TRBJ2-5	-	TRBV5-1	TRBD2	CASSLLATSGRRETQYF	TGCGCCAGCAGCTTGTTGGCGACTAGCGGGAGGCGGGAGACCCAGTACTTC
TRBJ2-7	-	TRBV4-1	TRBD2	CASSTTSGATYEQYF	TGCGCCAGCAGTACGACTAGCGGAGCCACCTACGAGCAGTACTTC
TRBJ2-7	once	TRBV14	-	CASSQETSRVEQYF	TGTGCCAGCAGCCAAGAAACTAGTCGGGTCGAGCAGTACTTC
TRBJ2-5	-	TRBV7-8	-	CASSPSEQGWETQYF	TGTGCCAGCAGCCCTTCTGAACAGGGATGGGAGACCCAGTACTTC
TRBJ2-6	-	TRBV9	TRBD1	CASSVEGAPTGANVLTF	TGTGCCAGCAGCGTAGAGGGGGCGCCGACTGGGGCCAACGTCCTGACTTTC
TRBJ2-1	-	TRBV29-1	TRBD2	CSVEPWTSDNEQFF	TGCAGCGTTGAACCTTGGACTAGCGACAATGAGCAGTTCTTC
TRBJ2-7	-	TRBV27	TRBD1	CASSWTGVDNYEQYF	TGTGCCAGCAGTTGGACAGGGGTGGATAACTACGAGCAGTACTTC
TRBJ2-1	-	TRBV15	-	CATKSGTQRAAEQFF	TGTGCCACCAAGTCCGGGACACAGAGGGCGGCTGAGCAGTTCTTC
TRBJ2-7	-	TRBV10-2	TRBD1	CASIHPGQGVHEQYF	TGCGCCAGCATTCATCCGGGACAGGGCGTCCACGAGCAGTACTTC
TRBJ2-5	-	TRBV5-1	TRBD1	CASSLGQGPSSQYF	TGCGCCAGCAGCTTGGGACAGGGGCCCTCATCCCAGTACTTC
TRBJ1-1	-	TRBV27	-	CASSLWEDTETFF	TGTGCCAGCAGTTTATGGGAGGACACTGAAACTTTCTTT
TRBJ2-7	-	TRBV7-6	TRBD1	CASSPTAGTGVHEQYF	TGTGCCAGCAGCCCCACCGCCGGGACAGGGGTCCACGAGCAGTACTTC
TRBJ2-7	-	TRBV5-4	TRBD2	CASSPGLAGILGEQYF	TGTGCCAGCAGCCCGGGGCTAGCGGGAATCCTCGGCGAGCAGTACTTC
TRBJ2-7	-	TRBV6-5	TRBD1	CASSPSRQGSYEQYF	TGTGCCAGCAGCCCGAGTCGACAGGGAAGCTACGAGCAGTACTTC
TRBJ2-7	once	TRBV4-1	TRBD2	CASSQGLAGGYEQYF	TGCGCCAGCAGCCAAGGGTTAGCGGGAGGTTACGAGCAGTACTTC
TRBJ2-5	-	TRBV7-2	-	CASSNPGTDIRGTQYF	TGTGCCAGCAGCAACCCCGGGACTGATATTCGCGGGACCCAGTACTTC
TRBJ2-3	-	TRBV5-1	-	CASSQGGSSPGDTQYF	TGCGCCAGCAGCCAAGGGGGATCCAGTCCAGGAGATACGCAGTATTTT
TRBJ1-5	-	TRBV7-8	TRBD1	CASSFGQGANQPQHF	TGTGCCAGCAGCTTTGGGCAGGGGGCTAATCAGCCCCAGCATTTT
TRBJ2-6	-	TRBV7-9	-	CASSLLRAGANVLTF	TGTGCCAGCAGCTTATTGAGGGCTGGGGCCAACGTCCTGACTTTC
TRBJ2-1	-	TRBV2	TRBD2	CANLASGTSYNEQFF	TGTGCCAACCTGGCTAGCGGGACGTCCTACAATGAGCAGTTCTTC
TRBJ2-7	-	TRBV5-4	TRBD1	CASSPRDRTYEQYF	TGTGCCAGCAGCCCCCGGGACAGAACCTACGAGCAGTACTTC